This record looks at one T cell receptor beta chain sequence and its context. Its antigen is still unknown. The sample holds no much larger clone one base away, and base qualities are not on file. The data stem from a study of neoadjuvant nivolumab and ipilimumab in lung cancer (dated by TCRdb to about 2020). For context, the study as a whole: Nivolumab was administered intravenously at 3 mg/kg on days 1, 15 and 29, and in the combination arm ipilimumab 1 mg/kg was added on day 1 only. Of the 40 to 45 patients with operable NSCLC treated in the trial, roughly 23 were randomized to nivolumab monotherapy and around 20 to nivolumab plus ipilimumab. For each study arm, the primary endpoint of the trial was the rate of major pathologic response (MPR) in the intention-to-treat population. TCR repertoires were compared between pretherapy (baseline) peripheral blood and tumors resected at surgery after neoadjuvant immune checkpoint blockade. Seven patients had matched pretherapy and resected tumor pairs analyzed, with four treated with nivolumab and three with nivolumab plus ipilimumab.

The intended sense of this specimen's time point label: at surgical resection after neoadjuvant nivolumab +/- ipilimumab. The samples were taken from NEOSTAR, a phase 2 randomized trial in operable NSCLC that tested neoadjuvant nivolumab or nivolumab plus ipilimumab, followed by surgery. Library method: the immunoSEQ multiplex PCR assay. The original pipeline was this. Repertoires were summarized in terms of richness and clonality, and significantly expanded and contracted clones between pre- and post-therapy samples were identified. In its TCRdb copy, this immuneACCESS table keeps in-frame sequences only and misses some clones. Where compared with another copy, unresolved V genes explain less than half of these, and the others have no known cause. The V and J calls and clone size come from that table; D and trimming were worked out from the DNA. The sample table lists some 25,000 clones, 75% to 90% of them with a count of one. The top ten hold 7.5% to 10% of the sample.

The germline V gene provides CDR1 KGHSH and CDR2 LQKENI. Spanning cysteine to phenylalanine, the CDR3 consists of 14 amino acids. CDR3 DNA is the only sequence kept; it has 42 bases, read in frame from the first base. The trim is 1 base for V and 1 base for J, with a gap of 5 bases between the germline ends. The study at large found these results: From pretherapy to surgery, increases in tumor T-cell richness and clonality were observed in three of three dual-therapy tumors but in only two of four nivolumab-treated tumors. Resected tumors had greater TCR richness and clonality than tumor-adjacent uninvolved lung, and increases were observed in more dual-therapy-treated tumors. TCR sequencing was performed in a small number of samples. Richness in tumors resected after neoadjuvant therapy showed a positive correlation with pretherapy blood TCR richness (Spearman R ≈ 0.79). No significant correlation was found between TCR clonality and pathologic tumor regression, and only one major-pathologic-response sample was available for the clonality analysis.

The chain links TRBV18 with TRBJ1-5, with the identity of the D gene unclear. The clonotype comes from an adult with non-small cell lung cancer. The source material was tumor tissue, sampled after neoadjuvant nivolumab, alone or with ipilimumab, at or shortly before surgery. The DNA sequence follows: TGTGCCAGCTCACCACGCCAGAGCAATCAGCCCCAGCATTTT. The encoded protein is CASSPRQSNQPQHF.